The 23 T cell receptor beta chains below come from one sample, sequenced in a study of blood T cell repertoires in COVID-19. TCRdb's copy holds only in-frame clones and misses some; the assay was immunoSEQ multiplex PCR. The table has about 45,000 clones, about 86% seen once; the top ten hold 6% to 6.5%. The source material was peripheral blood. Receptor source: a woman of 80 years or more with acute or convalescent COVID-19.

This clone was seen only a few times. The chain carries TRBV7-8 and TRBJ2-2; weak D call: TRBD2 (5 bases). V was pared by 5 bases and J by 7 bases, with 17 bases between. Germline V CDR1 and CDR2: SGHVS, FQNEAQ. CDR3 size: 15 residues. The CDR3 DNA reads TGTGCCAGCAGCCCCTCCGTGGAGGTCGGCGGGGAGCTGTTTTTT. Encoded protein: CASSPSVEVGGELFF. Together with reference TRBV7-8 and TRBJ2-2, the CDR3 gives the full variable domain: GAGVSQSPRYKVAKRGQDVALRCDPISGHVSLFWYQQALGQGPEFLTYFQNEAQLDKSGLPSDRFFAERPEGSVSTLKIQRTQQEDSAVYLCASSPSVEVGGELFFGEGSRLTVL.

The chain carries TRBV19 and TRBJ1-1; possible D gene TRBD1, 5 bases. Trimming cost V 6 bases and J 5 bases, with 10 bases left between them. The CDR3 is 12 amino acids. Germline V gene data show CDR1 as LNHDA and CDR2 as SQIVND (reference sequence). CDR3 in amino acids: CASSRVETEAFF. DNA of the CDR3: TGTGCCAGTAGCAGGGTGGAAACTGAAGCTTTCTTT.

This rearrangement joins TRBV5-1 to TRBJ2-3, with 10 nucleotides matching TRBD2. In germline, CDR1 is SGHRS, CDR2 YFSETQ. The CDR3 runs 16 residues. After removal of 4 bases from V and 1 base from J, the junction contained 6 bases not matched to a gene. The CDR3 sequence is CASSLLLAGGTDTQYF. The CDR3 DNA is TGCGCCAGCAGCCTCCTTCTAGCGGGGGGCACAGATACGCAGTATTTT.

J is TRBJ2-3 and V is TRBV9; D is undetermined. This CDR3 has 14 amino acids. Germline CDR1 is SGDLS and CDR2 is YYNGEE. With 1 base removed from V and 2 bases from J, the gap between germline ends came to 8 bases. Written as DNA, the CDR3 is TGTGCCAGCAGCGTAACGGTGCTCACAGATACGCAGTATTTT. This codes for CASSVTVLTDTQYF.

The CDR3 nucleotides read TGTGCCAGCAGCTCCGACAGACAGTATGGCTACACCTTC. As protein: CASSSDRQYGYTF. The chain links TRBV27 to TRBJ1-2, with D possibly matching TRBD1 (5 bases). V lost 6 bases and J 5 bases, leaving 13 bases between the germline ends. The CDR3 spans 13 residues. CDR1 and CDR2 from the germline V gene are MNHEY and SMNVEV (reference sequence).

The DNA of the CDR3 is TGTGCCAGCAGTTGGGACAGGGGATCGGGTAATGAGCAGTTCTTC. Its protein product is CASSWDRGSGNEQFF. J is TRBJ2-1 and V is TRBV6-2 or TRBV6-3; 10 nucleotides align to TRBD1. Germline-derived CDR1 and CDR2 are MNHEY and SVGEGT. Losses at the gene ends were 4 bases for V and 7 bases for J; bases not matched to a gene: 7. The length of the CDR3 is 15 residues.

The chain couples TRBV12-5 to TRBJ1-6; 8 positions match TRBD1. Germline-derived CDR1 and CDR2 are LGHNT and FRNRAP. The CDR3 is 14 amino acids. V lost 5 bases, J lost 10 bases, and 7 bases stayed unmatched. CDR3 protein: CASGRSGGRSPLHF. In DNA form, the CDR3 reads TGTGCTAGTGGTAGGTCAGGGGGCCGATCACCCCTCCACTTT.

This clone turned up a few times. The V and J genes are TRBV5-4 and TRBJ2-1, with 8 positions matching TRBD2. With V trimmed by 2 bases and J by 5 bases, 9 bases remained unmatched. The germline gives CDR1 SGHNT, CDR2 YYREEE (reference sequence). The length of the CDR3 is 16 residues. This CDR3 reads CASSFGVTSGNNEQFF. The CDR3 nucleotides are TGTGCCAGCAGCTTTGGGGTAACTAGCGGAAACAATGAGCAGTTCTTC.

This chain links TRBV5-1 with TRBJ2-3; TRBD2 agrees at 11 bases. V trimming: 0 bases; J trimming: 0 bases; junction bases outside the gene matches: 3. Germline values: CDR1 SGHRS, CDR2 YFSETQ. This CDR3 is 17 amino acids long. The CDR3 here is CASSLGGTSGSTDTQYF. For the CDR3, the DNA is TGCGCCAGCAGCTTGGGGGGGACTAGCGGAAGCACAGATACGCAGTATTTT.

The chain links TRBV13 to TRBJ2-3, with D perhaps TRBD2 (6 bases). V lost 4 bases and J 2 bases, leaving 10 bases between the germline ends. The CDR3 runs 14 residues. Germline assignment: CDR1 PRHDT and CDR2 FYEKMQ (reference sequence). CDR3 sequence: CASSSLAFTDTQYF. As DNA, the CDR3 is TGTGCCAGCAGCTCCCTAGCGTTCACAGATACGCAGTATTTT. Filled out from reference TRBV13 and TRBJ2-3, the complete variable domain reads AAGVIQSPRHLIKEKRETATLKCYPIPRHDTVYWYQQGPGQDPQFLISFYEKMQSDKGSIPDRFSAQQFSDYHSELNMSSLELGDSALYFCASSSLAFTDTQYFGPGTRLTVL.

V gene TRBV2 combines with J gene TRBJ2-7; the D gene is possibly TRBD2 (5 bases). V shed 6 bases and J shed 7 bases, with 16 bases lying between them. Germline V lookup: CDR1 SNHLY, CDR2 FYNNEI. The CDR3 is 13 amino acids. The DNA for the CDR3 is TGTGCCAGCAGATTGTCGAGGGCGGGTGAGCAGTACTTC. This encodes CASRLSRAGEQYF.

The chain employs TRBV25-1 and TRBJ1-2; tentative D call: TRBD1 (5 bases). V lost 4 bases and J lost 4, with 16 bases in between. The CDR3 extends over 15 amino acids. Germline V CDR1 and CDR2: MGHDK, SYGVNS. The CDR3 DNA reads TGTGCCAGCAGTGTAGGCGGGGCTGGTAGCTATGGCTACACCTTC. This encodes CASSVGGAGSYGYTF.

This chain links TRBV2 with TRBJ1-2; TRBD1 matches at 10 bases. The CDR3 is 14 amino acids. With 5 bases clipped from V and 14 bases from J, the junction kept 14 bases outside the gene matches. CDR1 is SNHLY and CDR2 is FYNNEI in the germline V gene. CDR3 protein: CASSSSSRDRGETF. As DNA, the CDR3 is TGTGCCAGCAGTTCTTCATCCCGGGACAGGGGAGAAACCTTC.

The chain couples TRBV6-5 to TRBJ1-1; a possible D gene is TRBD1 (6 bases). Germline V gene data show CDR1 as MNHEY and CDR2 as SVGAGI. V lost 6 bases and J 3 bases, leaving 14 bases between the germline ends. The length of the CDR3 is 14 residues. The CDR3 nucleotides read TGTGCCAGCAGCGGCGCGGGGGCATACACTGAAGCTTTCTTT. It codes for CASSGAGAYTEAFF.

This clone was seen a single time. The gene calls are TRBV5-4 and TRBJ2-5; the match to TRBD2 covers 11 bases. The germline gives CDR1 SGHNT, CDR2 YYREEE (reference sequence). The V segment lost 4 bases and the J segment 1 base; nucleotides outside the gene matches: 6. The length of the CDR3 is 16 residues. The CDR3 sequence is CASSLDLAGGQETQYF. Written as DNA, the CDR3 is TGTGCCAGCAGCCTCGATCTAGCGGGGGGCCAAGAGACCCAGTACTTC.

The V and J genes are TRBV11-2 and TRBJ2-7; 7 bases map to TRBD1. This CDR3 contains 16 residues. V was clipped by 1 base and J by 5 bases; unmatched bases: 11. Germline V gene sequence: CDR1 SGHAT, CDR2 FQNNGV. The CDR3 nucleotides read TGTGCCAGCAGCTTAGCACCCGGGCAGGGGGTACACGAGCAGTACTTC. It yields the protein CASSLAPGQGVHEQYF.

The rearrangement joins TRBV5-8 to TRBJ2-2, with no clear D. V lost 7 bases, J lost 4 bases, and 14 bases lay in between. The CDR3 extends over 14 amino acids. In germline, CDR1 is SGHTS, CDR2 YDEGEE. The CDR3: CASPGARGTGELFF. CDR3 bases: TGTGCCAGCCCCGGAGCTCGAGGCACCGGGGAGCTGTTTTTT.

The V and J genes are TRBV5-5 and TRBJ2-5, with 8 bases aligning to TRBD1. The junction had 3 bases not matched to a gene; V was cut back by 0 bases and J by 2 bases. This CDR3 region has 15 residues. Germline-derived CDR1 and CDR2 are SGHKS and YYEKEE (reference sequence). CDR3 nucleotide sequence: TGTGCCAGCAGCTTGGACAGGGGGACACAAGAGACCCAGTACTTC. Amino acid sequence: CASSLDRGTQETQYF.

V and J are TRBV2 and TRBJ1-1, with D possibly being TRBD1 (6 bases). The CDR3 extends over 14 amino acids. Germline CDR1 SNHLY, CDR2 FYNNEI. Trimming removed 6 bases at V and 1 base at J, with 12 bases between. DNA for the CDR3: TGTGCCAGCAGACTCCGGGACACGAACACTGAAGCTTTCTTT. Its translation is CASRLRDTNTEAFF.

With respect to this clone: Other nucleotide sequences from this sample produce the same CDR3. This rearrangement joins TRBV5-6 to TRBJ1-1; perhaps TRBD1 as D (5 bases). Germline V lookup: CDR1 SGHDT, CDR2 YYEEEE. The CDR3 spans 12 residues. V shed 4 bases and J shed 5 bases, with 9 bases lying between them. CDR3: CASSLRGTEAFF. CDR3 bases: TGTGCCAGCAGCCTGCGGGGGACTGAAGCTTTCTTT.

The chain employs TRBV30 and TRBJ1-4; possible D gene TRBD1, 6 bases. Germline V CDR1 and CDR2: GTSNPN, SVGIG (reference sequence). This CDR3 region has 16 residues. Trimming took off 4 bases at V and 8 bases at J, with 23 bases between the two ends. The CDR3 region has the DNA TGTGCCTGGATTCGCGATGGGGGGGGCGTTGGAGAAAAACTGTTTTTT. Translating gives CAWIRDGGGVGEKLFF.

The chain combines TRBV4-2 with TRBJ1-4, with 7 nucleotides matching TRBD1. The CDR3 sequence is 16 residues long. Per the germline V gene, CDR1 is LGHNA and CDR2 is YNFKEQ. Trimming at V came to 1 base and at J to 4 bases, leaving 6 bases not matched to a gene. The CDR3 here is CASSQGKRQGNEKLFF. CDR3 nucleotides: TGTGCCAGCAGCCAAGGGAAAAGACAGGGTAATGAAAAACTGTTTTTT.

CDR3 bases: TGTGCCAGCAATCTGCGACAGTATCCCTTCAATGAGCAGTTCTTC. Its translation: CASNLRQYPFNEQFF. The rearrangement links TRBV27 to TRBJ2-1, with D possibly being TRBD1 (5 bases). The V gene's germline CDR1 is MNHEY and CDR2 SMNVEV (reference sequence). The V gene lost 7 bases and the J gene lost 6 bases, with 19 bases spanning the gap. This CDR3 region has 15 residues.